The 22 T cell receptor beta chains below were found in one sample sequenced in a study of beta chain features in type 1 diabetes. Since all of the isolated RNA was reverse transcribed, expressed TCRB transcripts were what got sequenced. Clones were read by immunoSEQ multiplex PCR, and TCRdb kept only the in-frame ones, dropping some. The sample yields 200,000 to 250,000 clones, roughly 10% seen once. The sample taken for sequencing was central memory CD4+ T cells from blood. The receptors derive from a man between 18 and 29 years old in good health.

The chain combines TRBV9 with TRBJ2-1; TRBD1 aligns across 9 bases. With 4 bases clipped from V and 6 bases from J, the junction kept 2 bases outside the gene matches. This CDR3 has 13 amino acids. CDR1 is SGDLS, CDR2 YYNGEE, per germline. CDR3 DNA: TGTGCCAGCAGCAAGACAGGGGGCAATGAGCAGTTCTTC. Protein product: CASSKTGGNEQFF.

This clone turned up a few times. This chain uses TRBV29-1 with TRBJ1-1; no definite D call. Germline values: CDR1 SQVTM, CDR2 ANQGSEA. The V end lost 7 bases, the J end lost 5 bases, and 14 bases lay between the germline ends. CDR3 length equals 12 residues. CDR3 sequence reads: CSAESSLTEAFF. The CDR3 DNA follows: TGCAGCGCGGAGAGCAGCTTAACTGAAGCTTTCTTT.

The chain joins TRBV6-1 to TRBJ2-1; D is unclear. V lost 2 bases to trimming and J lost 7 bases, with 15 bases between them. This CDR3 is 15 amino acids long. Germline-derived CDR1 and CDR2 are MNHNS and SASEGT. In DNA form, the CDR3 reads TGTGCCAGCAGTGAAAGGGCTCAAAGGGTAAATGAGCAGTTCTTC. Protein product: CASSERAQRVNEQFF.

The chain carries TRBV27 and TRBJ2-5, with D tentatively TRBD1 (6 bases). V was cut by 7 bases and J by 5 bases, with 14 bases left in between. The CDR3 has 13 amino acids. CDR1 is MNHEY and CDR2 is SMNVEV in the germline V gene (reference sequence). CDR3 DNA: TGTGCCAGCAAAACAGGGTTTGGGGAGACCCAGTACTTC. It codes for CASKTGFGETQYF.

CDR3 in DNA: TGTGCCAGCAGCCTAGGGGCCGAAGAGACCCAGTACTTC. Translating gives CASSLGAEETQYF. The genes are TRBV5-6 and TRBJ2-5, with TRBD1 as a possible D gene (5 bases). V was shortened by 4 bases and J by 3 bases, with 10 bases between the two germline ends. CDR3 length: 13 residues. CDR1 is SGHDT and CDR2 is YYEEEE in the germline V gene.

This clone has only a few counts. This sequence joins TRBV15 and TRBJ2-2; the match to TRBD1 covers 7 bases. V gave up 1 base and J gave up 0 bases; unmatched junction bases: 5. The CDR3 length is 17 residues. CDR1 and CDR2 from the germline V gene are LNHNV and YYDKDF (reference sequence). CDR3 in amino acids: CATSRAPGQTNTGELFF. As DNA, the CDR3 is TGTGCCACCAGCAGAGCCCCGGGACAGACGAACACCGGGGAGCTGTTTTTT.

The rearrangement links TRBV5-1 to TRBJ1-2; 8 bases map to TRBD1. Germline V lookup: CDR1 SGHRS, CDR2 YFSETQ. The CDR3 covers 13 residues. The junction had 7 bases not matched to a gene; V was cut back by 4 bases and J by 8 bases. CDR3 sequence: CASSPGQGPGYTF. CDR3 coding DNA: TGCGCCAGCAGCCCCGGACAGGGCCCGGGCTACACCTTC.

This clone was seen only a few times. The V call is TRBV7-2, the J call TRBJ1-4, with D possibly being TRBD1 (6 bases). V was shortened by 4 bases and J by 4 bases, with 7 bases between the two germline ends. Germline loops: CDR1 SGHTA, CDR2 FQGNSA. There are 13 residues in the CDR3. CDR3 in DNA: TGTGCCAGCAGCTCACAGGGTAATGAAAAACTGTTTTTT. It encodes CASSSQGNEKLFF.

A few counts support this clone. This chain uses TRBV14 with TRBJ2-2; 7 bases fit TRBD2. The germline V gene has CDR1 SGHDN and CDR2 FVKESK. J lost 8 bases, V lost 6 bases, and 15 bases had no gene match. CDR3 length: 16 residues. The CDR3 sequence: CASSRRLAVIPGELFF. The CDR3 nucleotides read TGTGCCAGCAGTCGCCGGCTAGCGGTCATCCCAGGGGAGCTGTTTTTT.

This clone was seen a few times. The chain has TRBV6-5 and TRBJ2-1; D is unclear. CDR1 and CDR2 (germline): MNHEY, SVGAGI. There are 14 residues in the CDR3. V shed 4 bases and J shed 0 bases, with 7 bases lying between them. This chain's CDR3 is CASSWASSYNEQFF. DNA for the CDR3: TGTGCCAGCAGTTGGGCCTCCTCCTACAATGAGCAGTTCTTC.

The rearrangement joins TRBV28 to TRBJ2-6; D unclear. The germline CDR1 and CDR2 sequences are MDHEN and SYDVKM. V was pared by 4 bases and J by 0 bases, with 10 bases between. The length of the CDR3 is 16 residues. The CDR3 DNA is TGTGCCAGCAGTTATACAGTGATCTCTGGGGCCAACGTCCTGACTTTC. This sequence encodes CASSYTVISGANVLTF.

This clone was recorded a few times. V gene TRBV29-1 combines with J gene TRBJ1-3; TRBD1 might be the D (5 bases). This CDR3 region has 15 residues. Germline V lookup: CDR1 SQVTM, CDR2 ANQGSEA. Trimming pared 4 bases from V and 0 bases from J, leaving 13 bases between. CDR3 in DNA: TGCAGCGTTGTGGACACCGGTTTCTCTGGAAACACCATATATTTT. Residues: CSVVDTGFSGNTIYF.

This clone has a handful of counts. Compared with germline, one end of the junction differs, possibly owing to a read error. CDR3 sequence: CASSVGILGDTQYF. In nucleotides, the CDR3 is TGTGCCAGCAGTGTAGGCATCTTGGGAGATACGCAGTATTTT. The chain links TRBV9 to TRBJ2-3, with unresolved D. CDR1 is SGDLS and CDR2 is YYNGEE in the germline V gene. There are 14 residues in the CDR3. Drawing the rest from reference TRBV9 and TRBJ2-3, the complete variable domain is DSGVTQTPKHLITATGQRVTLRCSPRSGDLSVYWYQQSLDQGLQFLIQYYNGEERAKGNILERFSAQQFPDLHSELNLSSLELGDSALYFCASSVGILGDTQYFGPGTRLTVL.

The chain joins TRBV6-5 to TRBJ2-7; D gene unclear. V lost 5 bases to trimming and J lost 3 bases, with 5 bases between them. CDR1 is MNHEY and CDR2 is SVGAGI in the germline V gene. The length of the CDR3 is 11 residues. This chain's CDR3 is CASSHNYEQYF. CDR3 coding DNA: TGTGCCAGCAGTCATAACTACGAGCAGTACTTC.

V usage is TRBV27 and J usage is TRBJ2-6; the D call may be TRBD1 or TRBD2 (5 bases each). The CDR3 length is 18 residues. Looked up from germline, CDR1 is MNHEY and CDR2 is SMNVEV (reference sequence). The germline V and J ends were trimmed by 5 bases and 0 bases, with 17 bases remaining between them. The CDR3 region is CASSARDGLISGANVLTF. CDR3 in DNA: TGTGCCAGCAGTGCAAGGGACGGACTTATCTCTGGGGCCAACGTCCTGACTTTC.

V and J are TRBV5-6 and TRBJ2-2; perhaps TRBD1 as D (5 bases). CDR1 and CDR2 (germline): SGHDT, YYEEEE. The CDR3 runs 14 residues. The ends were cut back, 0 bases at V and 6 bases at J, with 9 bases in the middle. DNA of the CDR3: TGTGCCAGCAGCTTGGTCGCAGGGTCCGGGGAGCTGTTTTTT. It yields the protein CASSLVAGSGELFF. The full variable domain, completed using reference TRBV5-6 and TRBJ2-2, is DAGVTQSPTHLIKTRGQQVTLRCSPKSGHDTVSWYQQALGQGPQFIFQYYEEEERQRGNFPDRFSGHQFPNYSSELNVNALLLGDSALYLCASSLVAGSGELFFGEGSRLTVL.

V gene TRBV4-2 combines with J gene TRBJ2-3; 9 bases are a match to TRBD1. The CDR3 is made up of 14 amino acids. Germline V gives CDR1 LGHNA, CDR2 YNFKEQ. V dropped 5 bases and J dropped 5; count of bases not matched to a gene: 5. CDR3 DNA: TGTGCCAGCAGCACAGGGGGCGCATTAGATACGCAGTATTTT. It specifies CASSTGGALDTQYF.

There are a few counts of this clone. The chain is built from TRBV7-9 and TRBJ1-2; TRBD1 is a possible D gene (5 bases). Germline CDR1 reads SEHNR; CDR2 reads FQNEAQ (reference sequence). The CDR3 contains 16 residues. V lost 0 bases to trimming and J lost 4 bases, with 15 bases between them. CDR3 amino acids: CASSLAQSIGGYGYTF. As DNA, the CDR3 is TGTGCCAGCAGCTTAGCCCAATCCATCGGGGGCTATGGCTACACCTTC.

This clone was counted between two and nine times. The chain joins TRBV30 to TRBJ2-7; TRBD1 aligns across 7 bases. The CDR3 is 12 residues long. The V and J ends lost 7 bases and 4 bases, in that order; junction bases with no gene match: 7. Germline CDR1 and CDR2: GTSNPN and SVGIG (reference sequence). CDR3 region: CAFRTGRYEQYF. The CDR3 coding sequence is TGTGCCTTTAGGACAGGCCGATACGAGCAGTACTTC.

The chain joins TRBV7-9 to TRBJ2-7, with D hard to call. Germline assignment: CDR1 SEHNR and CDR2 FQNEAQ (reference sequence). Trimming left V 2 bases short and J 1 base short, with 12 bases between. The CDR3 spans 15 residues. CDR3 nucleotide sequence: TGTGCCAGCAGCTTAACGCCCGGCAGTTCCTACGAGCAGTACTTC. Translation: CASSLTPGSSYEQYF. The full variable domain, its missing parts supplied by reference TRBV7-9 and TRBJ2-7, is DTGVSQNPRHKITKRGQNVTFRCDPISEHNRLYWYRQTLGQGPEFLTYFQNEAQLEKSRLLSDRFSAERPKGSFSTLEIQRTEQGDSAMYLCASSLTPGSSYEQYFGPGTRLTVT.

This clone came up a few times. V usage is TRBV9 and J usage is TRBJ2-7; 9 bases are shared with TRBD1. V was pared by 4 bases and J by 3 bases, with 5 bases of the junction left unmatched. CDR3 size: 14 residues. Germline V gives CDR1 SGDLS, CDR2 YYNGEE. The CDR3 loop reads CASSPQGAIYEQYF. The CDR3 coding sequence is TGTGCCAGCAGCCCACAGGGGGCAATCTACGAGCAGTACTTC.

This clone was seen a few times. The rearrangement links TRBV11-2 to TRBJ2-3; 8 nucleotides line up with TRBD2. The germline CDR1 and CDR2 sequences are SGHAT and FQNNGV. The CDR3 is made up of 14 amino acids. The V and J ends lost 5 bases and 1 base, in that order; junction bases with no gene match: 2. The CDR3 DNA sequence: TGTGCCAGCAGCCCGACTAGCGGCACAGATACGCAGTATTTT. Translated, it gives CASSPTSGTDTQYF.